The source of this T cell receptor beta chain is a study of T cell responses to AZD1222 COVID-19 vaccine. Whole-study findings and limits: An increase in Spike-specific TCR breadth and depth was observed after two AZD1222 doses.

In the case of this clone: The antigen is not known.

Clones were sequenced by immunoSEQ multiplex PCR, and TCRdb holds only the in-frame ones, with some missing. Its listing shows around 150,000 clones. Between the trimmed V and J ends, which lost 7 bases and 5 bases, there was a span of 14 bases. The germline V gene encodes CDR1 MNHNY and CDR2 SVGAGI (reference sequence). This CDR3 region has 13 residues. The sample taken for sequencing was peripheral blood. This TCR came from an adult in good health. The rearrangement uses TRBV6-6 and TRBJ1-1; possible D gene TRBD1, 5 bases. In DNA form, the CDR3 reads TGTGCCAGCAAAAATACGGGGGGTACTGAAGCTTTCTTT. Its translation is CASKNTGGTEAFF.